This T cell receptor beta chain was sequenced in a study of human T cells and chemical hapten exposure (dated by TCRdb to the early 2020s). About the investigation overall: For sensitization, 2% DPC in acetone was applied to a 2 cm by 2 cm area of upper inner arm skin. Throughout the approximately 25-week study period, patients were also given weekly therapeutic DPC doses on the scalp. Patch testing on the upper back used Finn chambers containing 0.01% DPC, with scoring done after 6 days according to International Contact Dermatitis Research Group standards. Alopecia areata with under or over 50% scalp involvement, alopecia totalis and alopecia universalis were represented in the patient cohort, which was mostly female. Libraries were pooled for sequencing, and variation in per-sample TCR yields was attributed mainly to small differences in library volumes within the pool. In alopecia patients, the study followed how the peripheral blood TCR repertoire changed in vivo over primary and secondary sensitization to diphenylcyclopropenone (DPC), a hapten. Blood samples were taken from patients before sensitization (week 0) and at 2, 6 and about 24 weeks after DPC sensitization. Blood for TCR sequencing was provided by twenty-nine alopecia patients at one to four time points (pre-sensitization, 2, 6 and 24 weeks). From each blood RNA sample, both TCR alpha and TCR beta chains were sequenced.

V trim: 4 bases; J trim: 3 bases; unmatched bases: 0. The CDR3 measures 13 amino acids from cysteine to phenylalanine. CDR3 DNA only is kept here, 39 bases in frame from base 1. The germline V gene specifies SNHLY as CDR1 and FYNNEI as CDR2. What the work shows at the level of the full study, not this receptor alone: Because every patient had alopecia, a presumed autoimmune disease, the patients' immune response might differ from that of healthy individuals. Repeated subsampling changed both the strength of the expansion versus patch-test correlation and the threshold at which that correlation became significant. The number of TCRs above 1 in 1000 frequency did not change with DPC sensitization; there was no evidence of global repertoire structure alterations. Compared with pre-sensitization or healthy control sets, expanded TCRs formed significantly more large CDR3 similarity clusters, which is consistent with antigen-driven responses. The number of PT1 expanded TCRs positively correlated with patch test score, significant at thresholds 8, 16 and 32 but not 4.

Library creation used RACE. Sequencing relied on a NextSeq 500. During library preparation, unique molecular identifiers were attached to individual cDNA molecules so that TCRs could be counted quantitatively and reproducibly. Per the original workflow: Samples had a median of 95,638 TCRs, with a range from roughly 23,224 to 750,000. V, J and CDR3 annotation of the TCR reads was carried out using the Decombinator software suite. Every sample was subsampled to the same number of TCRs (28,000) for the PS versus PT1 abundance plots. Expanded TCRs were defined as absent before sensitization and observed at least eight times at the 2-week time point. TCRdb passed the public sequencing reads through fastp at Q25 and MiXCR, retaining productive beta sequences. Rows with one shared CDR3 protein collapse into an entry with the most common genes and DNA. TCRdb, not the original authors, processed these V and J calls. This sample comprises around 40,000 distinct CDR3 sequences, approximately 11% of them detected only once. The ten most abundant clones make up roughly 2.5% of the sample.

What this sample's time point label stands for: patch test 3, about 24 weeks after DPC sensitization. The treatment or condition label for this specimen denotes: therapeutic diphenylcyclopropenone sensitization with weekly scalp DPC. Total RNA was isolated from unfractionated whole blood collected in Tempus Blood RNA tubes. At each patch-test visit, blood was drawn before the patch test was applied. Patients were considered eligible if aged 18 to 70, diagnosed with alopecia and deemed suitable for DPC therapy, and patients were excluded if pregnant. Comment on this clonotype: Its recognized antigen is unknown. No much larger clone is present one base from it, and per-base qualities are unavailable.

The chain uses TRBV2 and TRBJ2-5, with 9 central nucleotides matching TRBD2. The input for sequencing was whole blood, taken in connection with sensitization to the hapten diphenylcyclopropenone (DPC). The receptor comes from a woman aged 40 to 55 with alopecia areata. Some clones in this sample may be carry-over from other donors' samples. The CDR3 has the sequence CASSASGKETQYF. The DNA sequence is TGTGCCAGCAGTGCTAGCGGGAAAGAGACCCAGTACTTC.